This is a list of T cell receptor beta chains from one sample in a study of blood T cell repertoires in COVID-19. Assay: immunoSEQ multiplex PCR; the TCRdb copy retains only in-frame clones and omits some. The table includes a few hundred thousand clones, approximately 90% detected once. The sequenced sample was PBMCs or T cells enriched from blood (not recorded which). Source of these receptors: a man aged 25-40 years who had recovered from COVID-19. The conserved cysteine and the conserved F or W are not part of the CDR3 here. Clone sizes are given selectively: once, few, many, or a class where the clone is expanded.

size	J	V	CDR3
NA	TRBJ2-2	TRBV30	AWSVTGELF
NA	TRBJ2-2	TRBV7-2	ASSVGLAGRNTGELF
NA	TRBJ1-5	TRBV6-5	ASRTGAQPQH
NA	TRBJ1-6	TRBV6-5	ASTGQGGVSPLH
NA	TRBJ2-7	TRBV15	ATSRDLGRDYEQY
NA	TRBJ2-7	TRBV14	ASSQSSVEQY
NA	TRBJ2-1	TRBV28	ASSLAGGGRIYNEQF
NA	TRBJ2-7	TRBV20-1	SAHMREQY
once	TRBJ1-2	TRBV7-9	ASSLVGGRTRTNYGYT
NA	TRBJ1-5	TRBV7-9	ASSLIDQPQH
NA	TRBJ2-7	TRBV9	ASSPAGGSSYEQY
NA	TRBJ2-1	TRBV7-2	ASSVTSGSGYEQF
NA	TRBJ2-1	TRBV5-5	ASSLHPGGDEQF
NA	TRBJ1-2	TRBV20-1	SASEGAGGNYGYT
NA	TRBJ2-1	TRBV12-3/TRBV12-4	ASSVTNRDEQF
NA	TRBJ2-2	TRBV12-5	ASGPFTSGSGTGELF
NA	TRBJ1-1	TRBV30	AWRKLPGTLNAEAF
NA	TRBJ1-2	TRBV7-9	ASRHGTGEDYGYT
NA	TRBJ1-5	TRBV6-4	ASSYTGDFRNQPQH
NA	TRBJ2-4	TRBV27	ASGLAKNIQY
NA	TRBJ1-4	TRBV3-1/TRBV3-2	ASSHRPGGNEKLF
NA	TRBJ2-7	TRBV27	ASSLKRTSGYEQY
NA	TRBJ2-7	TRBV19	ASSMGLAGFYEQY
NA	TRBJ2-7	TRBV13	ASRLRGAGDYEQY
few	TRBJ2-4	TRBV29-1	SAKDWDKNIQY
NA	TRBJ1-2	TRBV28	ASSRMEGLNYGYT
once	TRBJ1-1	TRBV3-1/TRBV3-2	ASSLGTPGGAF
NA	TRBJ2-1	TRBV3-1/TRBV3-2	ASSPPGLDEQF
NA	TRBJ2-1	TRBV19	ASRGLGNEQF
NA	TRBJ2-2	TRBV19	ASSASGSPAGELF
once	TRBJ2-7	TRBV5-5	ASSLFPGSSYEQY
once	TRBJ1-5	TRBV12-3/TRBV12-4	ASSTGVDQPQH
NA	TRBJ2-7	TRBV19	ASSEQSAVWSYEQY
NA	TRBJ2-5	TRBV28	ASNDYDRDYQETQY
NA	TRBJ1-3	TRBV7-8	ASSPRQGEAGNTIY
NA	TRBJ1-2	TRBV12-3/TRBV12-4	ASSLVREAGYT
NA	TRBJ2-1	TRBV11-2	ASSSPGREVHNEQF
NA	TRBJ2-1	TRBV4-2	ASSQDRSGSLYNEQF
NA	TRBJ2-1	TRBV21-1	ASSKASLLAGLYNEQF
NA	TRBJ1-1	TRBV9	ASSGFRGETEAF
NA	TRBJ1-1	TRBV19	ASKPGHLNTEAF
few	TRBJ2-2	TRBV24-1	ATSDDRVSVSGELF
NA	TRBJ2-5	TRBV5-1	ASSLVSSIPQETQY
NA	TRBJ1-4	TRBV19	AGHLNEKLF
few	TRBJ2-2	TRBV11-2	ASRLHTGELF
once	TRBJ1-1	TRBV5-6	ASSLAILNTEAF